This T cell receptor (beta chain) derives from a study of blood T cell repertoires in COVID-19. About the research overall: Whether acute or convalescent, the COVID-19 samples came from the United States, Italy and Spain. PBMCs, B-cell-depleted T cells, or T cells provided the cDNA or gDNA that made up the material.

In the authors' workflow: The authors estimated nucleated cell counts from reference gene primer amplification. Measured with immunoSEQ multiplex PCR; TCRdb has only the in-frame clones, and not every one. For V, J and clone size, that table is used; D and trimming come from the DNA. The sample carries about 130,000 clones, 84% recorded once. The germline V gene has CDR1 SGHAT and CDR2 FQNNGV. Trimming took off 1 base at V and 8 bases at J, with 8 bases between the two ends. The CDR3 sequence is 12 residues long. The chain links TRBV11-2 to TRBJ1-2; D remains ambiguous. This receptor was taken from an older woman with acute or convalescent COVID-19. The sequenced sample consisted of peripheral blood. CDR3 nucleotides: TGTGCCAGCAGCTTAGCAGAAGTAGGCTACACCTTC. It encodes CASSLAEVGYTF.